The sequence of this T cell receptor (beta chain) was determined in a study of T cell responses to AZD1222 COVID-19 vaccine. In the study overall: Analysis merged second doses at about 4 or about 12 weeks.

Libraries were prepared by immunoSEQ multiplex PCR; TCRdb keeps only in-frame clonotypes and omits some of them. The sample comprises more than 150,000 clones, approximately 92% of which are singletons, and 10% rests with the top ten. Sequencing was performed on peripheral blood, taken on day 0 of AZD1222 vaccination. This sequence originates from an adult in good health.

CDR3 nucleotide sequence: TGTGCCAGCAGCTTAACGGGGACCGCTGGCTCTGGAAACACCATATATTTT. This sequence encodes CASSLTGTAGSGNTIYF. V gene TRBV7-3 combines with J gene TRBJ1-3, with D possibly TRBD1 on 5 matching bases. The V end was cut by 0 bases, the J end by 0 bases, with 12 bases between. CDR3 length: 17 residues. CDR1 and CDR2 from the germline V gene are SGHTA and FQGTGA.